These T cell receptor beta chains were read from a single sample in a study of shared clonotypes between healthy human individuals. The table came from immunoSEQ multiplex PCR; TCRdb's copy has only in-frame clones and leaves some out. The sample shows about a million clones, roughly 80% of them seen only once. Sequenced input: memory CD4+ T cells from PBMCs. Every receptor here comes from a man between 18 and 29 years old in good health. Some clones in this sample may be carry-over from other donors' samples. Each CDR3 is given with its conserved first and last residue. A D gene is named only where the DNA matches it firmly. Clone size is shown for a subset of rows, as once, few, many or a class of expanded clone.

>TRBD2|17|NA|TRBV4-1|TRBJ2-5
TGCGCCAGCAGCCAAGAAATAGGTCTAGCGGGAGGAGAGACCCAGTACTTC
CASSQEIGLAGGETQYF
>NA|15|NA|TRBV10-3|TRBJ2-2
TGTGCCATCACCCCGGGGGACGGCGTTCCCGGGGAGCTGTTTTTT
CAITPGDGVPGELFF
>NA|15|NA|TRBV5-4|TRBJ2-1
TGTGCCAGCTCTACGGGGCACGGTTCCTACAATGAGCAGTTCTTC
CASSTGHGSYNEQFF
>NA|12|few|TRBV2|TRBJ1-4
TGTGCCAGCATGGGAGCAAATGAAAAACTGTTTTTT
CASMGANEKLFF
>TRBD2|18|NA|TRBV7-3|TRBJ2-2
TGTGCCAGCAGCTTATGGACTAGCGGGAGGGCCAGGGACGGGGAGCTGTTTTTT
CASSLWTSGRARDGELFF
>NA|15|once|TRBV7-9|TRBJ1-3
TGTGCCAGCAGCTTCGACATTACCTCTGGAAACACCATATATTTT
CASSFDITSGNTIYF
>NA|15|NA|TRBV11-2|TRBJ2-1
TGTGCCAGCAGCTTGGGCCGGGGAGCCTACAATGAGCAGTTCTTC
CASSLGRGAYNEQFF
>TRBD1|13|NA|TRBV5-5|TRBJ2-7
TGTGCCAGCAGGAGGACAGGGTCGGGAGAGCAGTACTTC
CASRRTGSGEQYF
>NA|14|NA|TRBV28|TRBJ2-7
TGTGCCAGCACGGGGTTGTACCCCTCCTACGAGCAGTACTTC
CASTGLYPSYEQYF
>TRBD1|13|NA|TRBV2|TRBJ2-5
TGTGCCAGCAGTGGGGACAGGGAAGAGACCCAGTACTTC
CASSGDREETQYF
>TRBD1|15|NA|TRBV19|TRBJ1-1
TGTGCCAGTAGTATCAACAGGGGGGGGAACACTGAAGCTTTCTTT
CASSINRGGNTEAFF
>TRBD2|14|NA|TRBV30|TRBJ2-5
TGTGCCTGGACTGGGACTAGCGGGAGTTCGACCCAGTACTTC
CAWTGTSGSSTQYF
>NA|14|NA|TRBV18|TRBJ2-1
TGTGCCAGCTCACCGTGGGTGGGACCGAATGAGCAGTTCTTC
CASSPWVGPNEQFF
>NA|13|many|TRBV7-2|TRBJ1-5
TGTGCCAGCAGCTTAGACAGCAATCAGCCCCAGCATTTT
CASSLDSNQPQHF
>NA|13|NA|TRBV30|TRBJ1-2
TGTGCCTGGACCTACAGTCGTAACTATGGCTACACCTTC
CAWTYSRNYGYTF
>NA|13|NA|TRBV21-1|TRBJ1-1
TGTGCCAGCAGCAAATCCCCTAACACTGAAGCTTTCTTT
CASSKSPNTEAFF
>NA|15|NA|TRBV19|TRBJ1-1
TGTGCCAGTAGTATAGGCGGGGGACCGAACACTGAAGCTTTCTTT
CASSIGGGPNTEAFF
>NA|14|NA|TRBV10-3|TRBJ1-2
TGTGCCATCAGTGAGTCTTTAGCTAACTATGGCTACACCTTC
CAISESLANYGYTF
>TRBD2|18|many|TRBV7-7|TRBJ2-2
TGTGCCAGCAGCCGTAGCGCCCCGGGGGGGACTAACACCGGGGAGCTGTTTTTT
CASSRSAPGGTNTGELFF
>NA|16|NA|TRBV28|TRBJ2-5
TGTGCCAGCAGCCCCCAAGGGGGGGCGTGGGGGGAGACCCAGTACTTC
CASSPQGGAWGETQYF
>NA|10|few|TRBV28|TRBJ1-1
TGTGCCGGAGATAAGCTAGAAGCTTTCTTT
CAGDKLEAFF
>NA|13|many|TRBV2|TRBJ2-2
TGTGCCAGCAGTGGAGTGCACACCGGGGAGCTGTTTTTT
CASSGVHTGELFF
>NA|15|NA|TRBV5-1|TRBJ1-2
TGCGCCAGCAGCTTTATGCCCCGAAGTAACTATGGCTACACCTTC
CASSFMPRSNYGYTF
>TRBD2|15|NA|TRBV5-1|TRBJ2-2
TGCGCCAGCAGCTTTAGCGGGATTACCACCGGGGAGCTGTTTTTT
CASSFSGITTGELFF
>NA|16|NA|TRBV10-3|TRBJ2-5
TGTGCCATCAGTGTCCGAGGTAGCGGCCTCCAAGAGACCCAGTACTTC
CAISVRGSGLQETQYF
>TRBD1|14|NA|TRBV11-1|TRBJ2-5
TGTGCCAGCAGCCCCGACAGGGTTTGGGAGACCCAGTACTTC
CASSPDRVWETQYF
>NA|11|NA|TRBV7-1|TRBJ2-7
TGTGCCAGCAGCCTTCAGTACGAGCAGTACTTC
CASSLQYEQYF
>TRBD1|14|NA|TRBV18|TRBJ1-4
TGTGCCAGCTCACCCGGATGGACAGGGGGAAAACTGTTTTTT
CASSPGWTGGKLFF
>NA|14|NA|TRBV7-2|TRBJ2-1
TGTGCCAGCAGTTCGGACCGCTCCTACAATGAGCAGTTCTTC
CASSSDRSYNEQFF
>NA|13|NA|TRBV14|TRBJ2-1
TGTGCCAGCAGCCAAGATCTAGGGTATGAGCAGTTCTTC
CASSQDLGYEQFF
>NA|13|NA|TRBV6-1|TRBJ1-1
TGTGCCAGCAGTCCCTGGGGGGACACTGAAGCTTTCTTT
CASSPWGDTEAFF
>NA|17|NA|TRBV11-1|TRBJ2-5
TGTGCCAGCAGCTTAGCGACACAGGCGGTGAGGATAGAGACCCAGTACTTC
CASSLATQAVRIETQYF
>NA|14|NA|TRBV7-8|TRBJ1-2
TGTGCCAGCAGCTTTGGATCCCCCACGCTTGGGTACACCTTC
CASSFGSPTLGYTF
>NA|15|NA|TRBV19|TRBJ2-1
TGTGCCAGTAGTTACAGGGTGGTGGCCTACAATGAGCAGTTCTTC
CASSYRVVAYNEQFF
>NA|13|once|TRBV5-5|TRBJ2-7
TGTGCCAGCAGGCCCGGGTCATCCTACGAGCAGTACTTC
CASRPGSSYEQYF
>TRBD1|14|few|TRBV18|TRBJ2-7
TGTGCCAGCTCATCGCGACAGGGACAATACGAGCAGTACTTC
CASSSRQGQYEQYF
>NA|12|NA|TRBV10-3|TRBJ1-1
TGTGCCATCAGTGAGTCTAGGGGTGAAGCTTTCTTT
CAISESRGEAFF
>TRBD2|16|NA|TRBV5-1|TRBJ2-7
TGCGCCAGCAGAATTGGCGGGTCTAGCGGGAGTATTGAGCAGTACTTC
CASRIGGSSGSIEQYF
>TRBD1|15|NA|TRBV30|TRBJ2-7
TGTGCCTGGAGTCGAAGAGGGACAGGGAGGGGCGAGCAGTACTTC
CAWSRRGTGRGEQYF
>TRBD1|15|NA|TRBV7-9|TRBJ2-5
TGTGCCAGCAGCATGGGGACAGGGGGCAGAGAGACCCAGTACTTC
CASSMGTGGRETQYF
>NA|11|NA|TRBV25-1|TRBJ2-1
TGTGCCAGCAGTGAATTAGATGAGCAGTTCTTC
CASSELDEQFF
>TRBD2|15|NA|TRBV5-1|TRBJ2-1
TGCGCCAGCAGCTTGGCTAGCGGAACTTACAATGAGCAGTTCTTC
CASSLASGTYNEQFF
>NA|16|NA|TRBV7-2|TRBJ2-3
TGTGCCAGCAGCTTGAGTCGGGATTTAAGCACAGATACGCAGTATTTT
CASSLSRDLSTDTQYF
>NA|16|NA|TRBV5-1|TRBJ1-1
TGCGCCAGCAGCTTGTCTCCGGACATACCGAACACTGAAGCTTTCTTT
CASSLSPDIPNTEAFF
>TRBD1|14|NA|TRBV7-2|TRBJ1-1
TGTGCCAGCAGCCCAGACAGGGGATGGACTGAAGCTTTCTTT
CASSPDRGWTEAFF
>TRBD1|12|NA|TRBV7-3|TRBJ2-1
TGTGCCAGCAGCGAGGGACAGACTCCCCCCCTCTTC
CASSEGQTPPLF
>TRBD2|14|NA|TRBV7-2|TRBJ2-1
TGTGCCAGCAGCCTCATTAGCGGGAGTAATGAGCAGTTCTTC
CASSLISGSNEQFF
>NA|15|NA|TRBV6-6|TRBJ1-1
TGTGCCAGCAGTTACTCTTCAGGGACTCACACTGAAGCTTTCTTT
CASSYSSGTHTEAFF
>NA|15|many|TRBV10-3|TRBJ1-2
TGTGCCATCAGTGAACTGACAGGAGAGGACTATGGCTACACCTTC
CAISELTGEDYGYTF
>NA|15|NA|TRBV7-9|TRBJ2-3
TGTGCCAGCAGTACCTGGCGGGATGGATCAGATACGCAGTATTTT
CASSTWRDGSDTQYF
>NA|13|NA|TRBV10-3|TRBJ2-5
TGTGCCATCAGATCAGGGCAGCAAGAGACCCAGTACTTC
CAIRSGQQETQYF
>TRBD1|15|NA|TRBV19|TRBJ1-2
TGTGCCAGTAGTTCCCCGGGGACAGGGGTCTATGGCTACACCTTC
CASSSPGTGVYGYTF